Listed below are T cell receptor beta chains from one sample, sequenced in a study of blood T cells in healthy people across ages. TCRdb reprocessed the 5' RACE reads with MiXCR, giving one entry per CDR3 protein. Here the sample spans 1.5 million or so distinct CDR3 sequences, less than 45% being singletons. The sequencing input was blood. The receptors shown here come from a woman between 18 and 29 years old in good health. CDR3s include the opening cysteine and the closing phenylalanine or tryptophan. A row's size may be missing; if present it is once, few, many or a size class.

CDR3 protein,clone size,V gene,J gene
CASSRGTGRIGEQYF,.,TRBV12-3/TRBV12-4,TRBJ2-5
CSFIRTGRGTDTQYF,.,TRBV29-1,TRBJ2-3
CASSSNLAPDTQYF,.,TRBV6-5,TRBJ2-3
CASIITREFGTDTQYF,few,TRBV7-2,TRBJ2-3
CASSLPDFAETQYF,few,TRBV7-9,TRBJ2-5
CASSDGTGKNAEAFF,.,TRBV5-1,TRBJ1-1
CASSWDRGRNTIYF,.,TRBV28,TRBJ1-3
CASSQWGGLNTEAFF,.,TRBV4-1,TRBJ1-1
CAISQGTYEQYF,.,TRBV10-3,TRBJ2-7
CASALADRAFF,many,TRBV12-5,TRBJ2-1
CASSPAGTSLYNEQFF,few,TRBV4-1,TRBJ2-1
CASSRTRSLYQETQYF,.,TRBV6-5,TRBJ2-5
CSARFGVSTDTQYF,few,TRBV20-1,TRBJ2-3
CASRSNYNEQYF,.,TRBV6-2/TRBV6-3,TRBJ2-7
CASSLVGTGASEQYF,.,TRBV12-3/TRBV12-4,.
CASSLSRPTGGMDTEAFF,.,TRBV5-1,TRBJ1-1
CASSLVPGADEQYF,.,TRBV7-2,TRBJ2-7
CASSVGLGGGEQYF,.,TRBV9,.
CAISESRADEKLFF,many,TRBV10-3,TRBJ1-4
CATEVGNQPQHF,.,TRBV28,TRBJ1-5
CSVKSGGTDTQYF,.,TRBV20-1,TRBJ2-3
CSARWDKKETQYF,.,TRBV20-1,.
CASRISGAAYNEQFF,few,TRBV6-2/TRBV6-3,TRBJ2-1
CASSVGVGGTDTQYF,.,TRBV9,TRBJ2-3
CASFDRGPDIQYF,.,TRBV28,TRBJ2-4
CASSQVAAGGPDTQYF,few,TRBV4-2,TRBJ2-3
CASSLRGAGYQPQHF,.,TRBV6-2/TRBV6-3,TRBJ1-5